The T cell receptor (beta chain) described here comes from a study of blood T cell repertoires in COVID-19. Sequenced by immunoSEQ multiplex PCR; TCRdb stores in-frame clones only, minus some. The sample has 350,000 or so clones, about nine tenths seen once. In germline, CDR1 is SGHRS, CDR2 YFSETQ. The CDR3 is 14 amino acids. V dropped 0 bases and J dropped 10; count of bases not matched to a gene: 7. The clonotype originates from a woman aged 25 to 39 who had been exposed to COVID-19. Material: PBMCs or T cells enriched from blood (not recorded which). The chain employs TRBV5-1 and TRBJ2-3, with 8 bases lining up with TRBD2. CDR3 in amino acids: CASSLDLSGGAQYF. The CDR3 DNA is TGCGCCAGCAGCTTGGACCTCTCCGGGGGGGCGCAGTATTTT.